This T cell receptor beta chain was observed in a study of breast tumors, draining lymph nodes, adjacent tissues. Breast cancer patients provided tissue from their axillary draining lymph nodes. V trimming: 3 bases; J trimming: 1 base; junction bases outside the gene matches: 7. This CDR3 is built from 16 residues. The germline gives CDR1 LNHNV, CDR2 YYDKDF (reference sequence). TCRdb analysed the multiplex PCR reads with MiXCR anew, one entry per CDR3 protein. Of about 180,000 distinct CDR3 sequences in the sample, approximately 33% were seen once. Source material: axillary lymph node tissue. V is TRBV15 and J is TRBJ2-3; 7 bases are shared with TRBD1. The sequence derives from a female donor with breast cancer. Some clones in this sample may be carry-over from other donors' samples. The CDR3 protein is CATSSLRTGRTDTQYF. The DNA for the CDR3 is TGTGCCACCAGCAGCCTCCGGACAGGACGCACAGATACGCAGTATTTT.